This T cell receptor beta chain was sequenced in a study of molecular identifiers for immune sequencing clone quantification. This clonotype was counted many times. The CDR3 covers 14 residues. Germline CDR1 and CDR2: SGHRS and YFSETQ. V gave up 1 base and J gave up 6 bases, with 13 bases separating them. TCRdb recomputed calls from the PCR reads with MiXCR, one row per CDR3 protein. Here the sample spans tens of thousands of distinct CDR3 sequences, roughly 24% being singletons. Naive CD8 sequencing libraries were generated from approximately 20,000 to 980,000 sorted cells, with 10%, 30% or 50% RNA as input. As CD8+CD4-CCR7+CD45RA+ cells, naive CD8 T cells were sorted.

Input material: naive CD8+ T cells from blood, with Jurkat cell RNA spiked in. As for subset: FACS-sorted CD8+CD4-CCR7+CD45RA+ naive T cells. This TCR derives from a human donor in good health. Some libraries in this study had Jurkat cell RNA spiked in. The V call is TRBV5-1, the J call TRBJ2-5, with D possibly being TRBD1 (6 bases). CDR3 amino acids: CASSLPDRWKTQYF. CDR3 DNA sequence: TGCGCCAGCAGCTTGCCCGACAGGTGGAAGACCCAGTACTTC. Variable domain in full (rest from reference TRBV5-1 and TRBJ2-5): KAGVTQTPRYLIKTRGQQVTLSCSPISGHRSVSWYQQTPGQGLQFLFEYFSETQRNKGNFPGRFSGRQFSNSRSEMNVSTLELGDSALYLCASSLPDRWKTQYFGPGTRLLVL.